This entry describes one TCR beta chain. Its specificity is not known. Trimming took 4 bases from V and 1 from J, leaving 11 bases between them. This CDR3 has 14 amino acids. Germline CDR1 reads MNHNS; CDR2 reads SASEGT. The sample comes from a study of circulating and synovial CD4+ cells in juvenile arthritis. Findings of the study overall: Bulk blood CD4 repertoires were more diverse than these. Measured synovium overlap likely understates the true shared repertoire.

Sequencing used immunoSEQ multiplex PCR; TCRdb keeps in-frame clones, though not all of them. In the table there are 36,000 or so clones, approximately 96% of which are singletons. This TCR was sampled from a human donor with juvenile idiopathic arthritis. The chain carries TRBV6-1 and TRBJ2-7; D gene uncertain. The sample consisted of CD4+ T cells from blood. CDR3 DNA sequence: TGTGCCAGCAGTGGGATTAGCATGTCCTACGAGCAGTACTTC. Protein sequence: CASSGISMSYEQYF.